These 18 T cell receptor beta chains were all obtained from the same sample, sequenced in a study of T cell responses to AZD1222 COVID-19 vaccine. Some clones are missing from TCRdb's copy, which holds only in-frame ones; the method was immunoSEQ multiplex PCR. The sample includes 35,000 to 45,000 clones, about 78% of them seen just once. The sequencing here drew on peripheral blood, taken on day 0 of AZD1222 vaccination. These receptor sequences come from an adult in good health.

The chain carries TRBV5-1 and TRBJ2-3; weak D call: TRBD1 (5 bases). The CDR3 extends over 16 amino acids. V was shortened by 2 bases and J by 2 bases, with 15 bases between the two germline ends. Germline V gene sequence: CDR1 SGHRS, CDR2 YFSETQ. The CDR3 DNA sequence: TGCGCCAGCAGCTTTGATAAGGGGTCCTTCACAGATACGCAGTATTTT. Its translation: CASSFDKGSFTDTQYF.

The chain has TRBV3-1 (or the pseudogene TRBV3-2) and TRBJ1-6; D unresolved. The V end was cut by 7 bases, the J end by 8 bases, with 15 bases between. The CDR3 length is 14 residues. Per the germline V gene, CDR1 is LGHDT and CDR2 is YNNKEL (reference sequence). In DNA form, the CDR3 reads TGTGCCAGCACCCAGTCCGGTCAGCATTCACCCCTCCACTTT. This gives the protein CASTQSGQHSPLHF.

The CDR3 region has the DNA TGTGCTAGTGGTTCTGAAGGAAACACCATATATTTT. Amino acids: CASGSEGNTIYF. The gene calls are TRBV12-5 and TRBJ1-3; D is ambiguous. The CDR3 sequence is 12 residues long. Deletions cut 4 bases from V and 4 bases from J, with 5 bases between. CDR1 LGHNT and CDR2 FRNRAP come from the germline V gene.

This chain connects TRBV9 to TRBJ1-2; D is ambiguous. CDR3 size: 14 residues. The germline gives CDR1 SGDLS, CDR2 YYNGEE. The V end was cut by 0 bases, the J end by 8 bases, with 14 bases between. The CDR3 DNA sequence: TGTGCCAGCAGCGTAGGGCCTGTCTGGGTAGGCTACACCTTC. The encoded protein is CASSVGPVWVGYTF.

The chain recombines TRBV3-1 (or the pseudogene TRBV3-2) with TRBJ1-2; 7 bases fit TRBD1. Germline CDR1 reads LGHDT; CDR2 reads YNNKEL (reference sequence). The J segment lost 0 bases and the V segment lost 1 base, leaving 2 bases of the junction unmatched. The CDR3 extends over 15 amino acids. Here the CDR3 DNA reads TGTGCCAGCAGCCAAGGAGACAGGGCTAACTATGGCTACACCTTC. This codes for CASSQGDRANYGYTF.

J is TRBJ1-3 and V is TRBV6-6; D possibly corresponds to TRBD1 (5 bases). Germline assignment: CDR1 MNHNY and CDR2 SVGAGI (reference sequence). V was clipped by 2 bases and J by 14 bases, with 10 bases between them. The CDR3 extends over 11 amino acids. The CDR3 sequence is CASSYVRDVYF. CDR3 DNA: TGTGCCAGCAGTTACGTACGGGACGTATATTTT.

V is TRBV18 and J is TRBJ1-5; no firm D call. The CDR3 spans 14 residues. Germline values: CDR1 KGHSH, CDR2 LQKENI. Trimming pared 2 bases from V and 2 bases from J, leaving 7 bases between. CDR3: CASSPGLGNQPQHF. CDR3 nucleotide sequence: TGTGCCAGCTCACCAGGGCTGGGCAATCAGCCCCAGCATTTT. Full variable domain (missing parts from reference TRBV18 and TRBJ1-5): NAGVMQNPRHLVRRRGQEARLRCSPMKGHSHVYWYRQLPEEGLKFMVYLQKENIIDESGMPKERFSAEFPKEGPSILRIQQVVRGDSAAYFCASSPGLGNQPQHFGDGTRLSIL.

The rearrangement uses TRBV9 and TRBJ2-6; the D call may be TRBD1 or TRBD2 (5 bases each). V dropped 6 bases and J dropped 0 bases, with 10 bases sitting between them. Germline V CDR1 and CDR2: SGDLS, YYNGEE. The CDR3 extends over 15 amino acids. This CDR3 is CASNLGDSGANVLTF. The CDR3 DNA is TGTGCCAGCAACCTGGGGGACTCTGGGGCCAACGTCCTGACTTTC. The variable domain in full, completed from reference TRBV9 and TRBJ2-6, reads DSGVTQTPKHLITATGQRVTLRCSPRSGDLSVYWYQQSLDQGLQFLIQYYNGEERAKGNILERFSAQQFPDLHSELNLSSLELGDSALYFCASNLGDSGANVLTFGAGSRLTVL.

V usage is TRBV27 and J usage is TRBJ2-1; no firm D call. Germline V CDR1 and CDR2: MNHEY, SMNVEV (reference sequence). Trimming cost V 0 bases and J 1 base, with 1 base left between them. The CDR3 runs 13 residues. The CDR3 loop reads CASSLSSYNEQFF. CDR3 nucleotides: TGTGCCAGCAGTTTATCGTCCTACAATGAGCAGTTCTTC.

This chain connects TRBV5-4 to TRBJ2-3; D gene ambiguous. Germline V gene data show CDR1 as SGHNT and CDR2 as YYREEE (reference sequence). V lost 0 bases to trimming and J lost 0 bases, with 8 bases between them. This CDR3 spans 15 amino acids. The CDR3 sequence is CASSLAQDSTDTQYF. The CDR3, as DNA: TGTGCCAGCAGCTTGGCCCAGGATAGCACAGATACGCAGTATTTT.

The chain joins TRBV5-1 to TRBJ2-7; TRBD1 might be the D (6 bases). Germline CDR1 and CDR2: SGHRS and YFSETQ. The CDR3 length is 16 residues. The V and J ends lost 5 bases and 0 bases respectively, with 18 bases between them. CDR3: CASRMDRTTHSYEQYF. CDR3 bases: TGCGCCAGCAGGATGGACAGAACGACCCACTCCTACGAGCAGTACTTC.

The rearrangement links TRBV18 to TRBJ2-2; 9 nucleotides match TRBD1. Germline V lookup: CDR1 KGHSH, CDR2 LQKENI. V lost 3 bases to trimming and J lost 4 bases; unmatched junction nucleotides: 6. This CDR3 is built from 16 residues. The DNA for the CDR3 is TGTGCCAGCTCACCGCGGGGACAGGGAGGCACCGGGGAGCTGTTTTTT. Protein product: CASSPRGQGGTGELFF.

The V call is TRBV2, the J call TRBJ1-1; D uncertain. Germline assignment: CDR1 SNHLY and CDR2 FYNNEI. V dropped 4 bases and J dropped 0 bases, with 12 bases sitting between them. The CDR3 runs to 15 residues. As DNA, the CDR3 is TGTGCCAGCAGTGTTTCCGCTAGGGTGAACACTGAAGCTTTCTTT. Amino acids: CASSVSARVNTEAFF.

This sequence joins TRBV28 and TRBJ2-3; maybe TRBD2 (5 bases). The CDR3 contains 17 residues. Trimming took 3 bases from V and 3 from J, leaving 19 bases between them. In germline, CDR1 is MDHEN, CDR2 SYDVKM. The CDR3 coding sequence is TGTGCCAGCAGTTTCGGATCAGTCGGGATTGGTACAGATACGCAGTATTTT. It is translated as CASSFGSVGIGTDTQYF.

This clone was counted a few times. In nucleotides, the CDR3 is TGTGCCAGCAGCTTAGAGGGAGACAGGGGTGGCTATGGCTACACCTTC. Translated, it gives CASSLEGDRGGYGYTF. The chain is built from TRBV11-3 and TRBJ1-2; TRBD1 matches 8 bases. The trim removed 0 bases at V and 4 bases at J, leaving 7 bases unmatched. The germline V gene has CDR1 SGHNT and CDR2 YENEEA. The CDR3 contains 16 residues.

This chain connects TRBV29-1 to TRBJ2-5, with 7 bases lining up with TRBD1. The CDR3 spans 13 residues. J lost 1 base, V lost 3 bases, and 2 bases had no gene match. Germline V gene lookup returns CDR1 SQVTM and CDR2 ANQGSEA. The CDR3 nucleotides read TGCAGCGTTGACTGGGACAGCCAAGAGACCCAGTACTTC. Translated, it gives CSVDWDSQETQYF.

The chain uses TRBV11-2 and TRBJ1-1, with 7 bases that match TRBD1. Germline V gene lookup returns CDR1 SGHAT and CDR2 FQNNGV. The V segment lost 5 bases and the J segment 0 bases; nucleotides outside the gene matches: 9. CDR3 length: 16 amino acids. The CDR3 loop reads CASSVEGALMNTEAFF. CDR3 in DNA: TGTGCCAGCAGCGTTGAGGGGGCGCTCATGAACACTGAAGCTTTCTTT.

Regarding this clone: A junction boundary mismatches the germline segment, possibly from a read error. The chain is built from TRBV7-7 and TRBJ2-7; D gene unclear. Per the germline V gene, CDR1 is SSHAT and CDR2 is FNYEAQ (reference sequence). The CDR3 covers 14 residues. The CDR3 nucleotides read TGTGCTAGCAGCTTAGGCCCCAGCTCCTACGAGCAGTACTTC. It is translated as CASSLGPSSYEQYF.